A selection of T cell receptor beta chains follows, all from one sample in a study of regulatory T cells in long-lasting Graves disease. Using its own MiXCR run on the multiplex PCR reads, TCRdb lists one record per CDR3 protein. The sample lists fewer than 650,000 distinct CDR3 sequences, about 15% occurring once. Another study also made use of these data, one on T cells in Graves' hyperthyroidism and ophthalmopathy.

Material: peripheral blood mononuclear cells (PBMCs), obtained at new diagnosis, from a patient treated with antithyroid drugs. The source of these receptors is a young woman with Graves disease. Both conserved end residues are part of each CDR3. The D gene is left open where the match is weak. Clone size is given for some rows only: seen once, a few or many times, or a class if the clone is expanded.

J gene,V gene,D gene,clone size,CDR3 DNA,CDR3 protein
TRBJ2-3,TRBV12-3/TRBV12-4,NA,many,TGTGCCAGCAGTTTGAGGTTGGGGGACACTAGCACAGATACGCAGTATTTT,CASSLRLGDTSTDTQYF
TRBJ2-3,TRBV11-2,TRBD2,many,TGTGCCAGCAGCCGAAGCGGGAGACTAGCGGGAGTTGACACAGATACGCAGTATTTT,CASSRSGRLAGVDTDTQYF
TRBJ2-2,TRBV28,TRBD2,NA,TGTGCCAGCAGCCCCGGGACTATAGACACCGGGGAGCTGTTTTTT,CASSPGTIDTGELFF
TRBJ1-2,TRBV4-1,NA,few,TGCGCCAGCAGCCAAGATGTCGGTCGAGGAGGCTACACCTTC,CASSQDVGRGGYTF
TRBJ1-2,TRBV6-1,TRBD1,many,TGTGCCAGCAGACGATCGACAGGGTACGGTGGCTACACCTTC,CASRRSTGYGGYTF
TRBJ2-7,TRBV28,TRBD1,NA,TGTGCCAGCAGTCCCCCGGACAGGGGATGGGAGCAGTACTTC,CASSPPDRGWEQYF
TRBJ2-2,TRBV5-1,NA,many,TGCGCCAGCAGTTTGGAGTCGAACACCGGGGAGCTGTTTTTT,CASSLESNTGELFF
TRBJ2-1,TRBV28,NA,many,TGTGCCAGCACCCCTCGGACTCTTAGTAATGAGCAGTTCTTC,CASTPRTLSNEQFF
TRBJ2-7,TRBV29-1,TRBD1,many,TGCAGCGTACCCGGGACAGGGGCCTACGAGCAGTACTTC,CSVPGTGAYEQYF
TRBJ1-6,TRBV6-2/TRBV6-3,NA,many,TGTGCCAGCCCCCCAGGGCCATCACCCCTCCACTTT,CASPPGPSPLHF
TRBJ1-1,TRBV18,TRBD1,NA,TGTGCCAGCTCACCGGTCGGGACAGGGGGGCACACTGAAGCTTTCTTT,CASSPVGTGGHTEAFF
TRBJ2-1,TRBV18,NA,NA,TGTGCCAGCTCACCACCGGATCAGCCCACCACCTACAATGAGCAGTTCTTC,CASSPPDQPTTYNEQFF
TRBJ2-1,TRBV7-8,NA,many,TGTGCCAGCAGCACCAGGGTGGGAGAGCAGTTCTTC,CASSTRVGEQFF
TRBJ2-2,TRBV20-1,TRBD2,NA,TGCAGTGCAAGACTAGCGGGAGTTGGGGAGCTGTTTTTT,CSARLAGVGELFF
TRBJ2-5,TRBV6-2/TRBV6-3,NA,many,TGTGCCAGCAGTTACTTTCCGGTCCAAGAGACCCAGTACTTC,CASSYFPVQETQYF
TRBJ1-1,TRBV7-9,NA,NA,TGTGCCAGCAGTCACCTAACCGACACTGAAGCTTTCTTT,CASSHLTDTEAFF
TRBJ2-3,TRBV7-8,TRBD1,many,TGTGCCAGCAGCCCTGACAGGGCGGAAGATACGCAGTATTTT,CASSPDRAEDTQYF
TRBJ1-5,TRBV2,NA,many,TGTGCCAGCAGTGAATCGGCAGCTAATCAGCCCCAGCATTTT,CASSESAANQPQHF
TRBJ2-1,TRBV12-3/TRBV12-4,NA,NA,TGTGCCAGCAGGCCCCTATCTAGCGACTACCGGGATGAGCAGTTCTTC,CASRPLSSDYRDEQFF
TRBJ1-1,TRBV12-3/TRBV12-4,NA,NA,TGTGCCAGCAGGGGGGGGGGGGCGGTGGACACTGAAGCTTTCTTT,CASRGGGAVDTEAFF
TRBJ2-2,TRBV18,NA,few,TGTGCCAGCTCACCAGGGTCGGCAGGTGCCGGGGAGCTGTTTTTT,CASSPGSAGAGELFF
TRBJ1-5,TRBV7-9,NA,few,TGTGCCAGCAGCTTGGGTTTGGGATGGAATCAGCCCCAGCATTTT,CASSLGLGWNQPQHF
TRBJ2-3,TRBV30,NA,few,TGTGCCTGGAGTCCCAATCTTCCCACAGATACGCAGTATTTT,CAWSPNLPTDTQYF
TRBJ2-2,TRBV29-1,NA,NA,TGCAGCGTTGGAATGAACACCGGGGAGCTGTTTTTT,CSVGMNTGELFF
TRBJ1-1,TRBV10-1,NA,NA,TGCGCCACCTCGGACAACCAGAACACTGAAGCTTTCTTT,CATSDNQNTEAFF
TRBJ2-1,TRBV24-1,TRBD1,many,TGTGCCACCAGTGATACGGGACAGCAAAGCTCCTACAATGAGCAGTTCTTC,CATSDTGQQSSYNEQFF
TRBJ2-4,TRBV9,NA,NA,TGTGCCAGCAGCCCTAGAGGAAATATAGCCAAAAACATTCAGTACTTC,CASSPRGNIAKNIQYF